The sample holds a few counts of the clone carrying this TCR beta chain. Its antigen is as yet unknown. The data are from a study of cytomegalovirus exposure and HLA in healthy donors. Study outcomes and limitations: Roughly uniform sequencing depth across donors was assumed, possibly incorrectly. Reports indicated that the classifier achieved high specificity and sensitivity in diagnosing cytomegalovirus status. Earlier findings revealed that most TCR beta V segments proved productive either about 87% or about 30% of the time. The majority of CMV-associated TCR beta chains were reported as apparently HLA-restricted in a later analysis.

The study ran its PCR with 60 Vbeta and 13 Jbeta primers. Clones were read by immunoSEQ multiplex PCR, and TCRdb kept only the in-frame ones, dropping some. The profile shows tens of thousands of clones, 75% to 80% of them singletons. Sequenced material: PBMCs. The source is a female donor in good health and CMV-seronegative.

CDR3 coding DNA: TGTGCCAGCAGCCCGATCGGGCGGGGACAGGGGGATGAAAAACTGTTTTTT. As protein: CASSPIGRGQGDEKLFF. The chain employs TRBV5-6 and TRBJ1-4; 11 bases map to TRBD1. V dropped 4 bases and J dropped 6; count of bases not matched to a gene: 11. Looked up from germline, CDR1 is SGHDT and CDR2 is YYEEEE. This CDR3 region has 17 residues.